This T cell receptor (beta chain) was obtained from a study of CD8 T cells in Susac syndrome. The germline CDR1 and CDR2 sequences are MGHDK and SYGVNS. The CDR3 totals 13 residues. V was pared by 11 bases and J by 0 bases, with 6 bases of the junction left unmatched. A quantity of about 0.45 to 1 ug RNA underwent reverse transcription using random hexamers. With immunoSEQ multiplex PCR, TCR beta CDR3 was amplified across 54 Vbeta and 13 Jbeta. TCRdb reanalysed the immunoSEQ multiplex PCR reads using MiXCR and keeps one entry per CDR3 protein. The table has about 190,000 distinct CDR3 sequences, approximately 96% seen once; the top ten hold 0.075% to 0.1%.

The sequence derives from a human donor with Susac syndrome. The V gene is TRBV25-1, the J gene TRBJ1-1, with TRBD1 identical over 7 bases. Sequenced sample: CD4+ T cells from PBMCs. The chain's CDR3 is CALLGQMNTEAFF. The DNA for the CDR3 is TGTGCCCTACTGGGACAGATGAACACTGAAGCTTTCTTT. Together with reference TRBV25-1 and TRBJ1-1, the CDR3 gives the full variable domain: EADIYQTPRYLVIGTGKKITLECSQTMGHDKMYWYQQDPGMELHLIHYSYGVNSTEKGDLSSESTVSRIRTEHFPLTLESARPSHTSQYLCALLGQMNTEAFFGQGTRLTVV.